This T cell receptor (beta chain) comes out of a study of blood T cells in healthy people across ages. Germline values: CDR1 SGHRS, CDR2 YFSETQ. This CDR3 region has 17 residues. Germline trimming cut 4 bases from V and 0 bases from J; bases unmatched to any gene: 8. Combining a sample-barcoded 5' primer with a J-beta primer mix, a second PCR ran for about 6 to 12 cycles. TCRdb called the 5' RACE reads again in MiXCR, with one record for every CDR3 protein. The sample lists some 560,000 distinct CDR3 sequences, roughly a quarter occurring once. This same sample was also part of a study on T cells of mothers and their children. From that paper: Every mother produced more than 10 million TCR beta CDR3 reads, whereas every child provided several million.

The chain joins TRBV5-1 to TRBJ2-1, with 9 bases matching TRBD2. What was sequenced was blood. This receptor was taken from a boy under 10 years old in good health. The CDR3 DNA sequence: TGCGCCAGCAGCGGGGAGACTAGCGGCCTCTCCTACAATGAGCAGTTCTTC. It encodes CASSGETSGLSYNEQFF.